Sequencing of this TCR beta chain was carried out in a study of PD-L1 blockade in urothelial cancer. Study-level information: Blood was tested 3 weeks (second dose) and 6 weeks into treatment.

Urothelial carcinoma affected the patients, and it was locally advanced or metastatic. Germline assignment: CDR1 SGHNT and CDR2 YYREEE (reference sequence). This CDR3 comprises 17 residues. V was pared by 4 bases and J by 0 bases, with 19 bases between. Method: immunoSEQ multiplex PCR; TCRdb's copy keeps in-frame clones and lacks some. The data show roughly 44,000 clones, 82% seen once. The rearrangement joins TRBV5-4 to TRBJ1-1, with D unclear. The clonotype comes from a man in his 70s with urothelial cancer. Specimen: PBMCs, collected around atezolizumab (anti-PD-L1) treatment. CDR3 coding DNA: TGTGCCAGCAGCCCAGTGGCGTCAACTACAATGAACACTGAAGCTTTCTTT. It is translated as CASSPVASTTMNTEAFF. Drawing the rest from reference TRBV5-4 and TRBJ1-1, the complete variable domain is ETGVTQSPTHLIKTRGQQVTLRCSSQSGHNTVSWYQQALGQGPQFIFQYYREEENGRGNFPPRFSGLQFPNYSSELNVNALELDDSALYLCASSPVASTTMNTEAFFGQGTRLTVV.